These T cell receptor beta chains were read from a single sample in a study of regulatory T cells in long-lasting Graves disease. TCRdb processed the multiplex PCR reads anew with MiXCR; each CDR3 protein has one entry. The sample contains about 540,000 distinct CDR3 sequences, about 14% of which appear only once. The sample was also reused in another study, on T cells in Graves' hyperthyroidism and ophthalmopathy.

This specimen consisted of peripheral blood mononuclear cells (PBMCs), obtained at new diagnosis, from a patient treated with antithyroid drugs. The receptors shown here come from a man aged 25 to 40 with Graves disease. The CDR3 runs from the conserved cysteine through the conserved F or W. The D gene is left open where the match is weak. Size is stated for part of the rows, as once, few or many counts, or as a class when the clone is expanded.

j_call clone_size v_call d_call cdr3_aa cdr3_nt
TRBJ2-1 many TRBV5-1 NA CASSRTDNEQFF TGCGCCAGCAGCCGCACGGACAATGAGCAGTTCTTC
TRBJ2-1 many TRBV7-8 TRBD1 CASSLAGGTGLVNEQFF TGTGCCAGCAGCTTAGCAGGCGGGACAGGGTTGGTCAATGAGCAGTTCTTC
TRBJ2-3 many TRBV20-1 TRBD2 CSARDNAGGPKDTQYF TGCAGTGCTAGAGATAATGCGGGAGGGCCAAAAGATACGCAGTATTTT
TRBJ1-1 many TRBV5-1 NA CASSTEVSTEAFF TGCGCCAGCAGCACGGAGGTGAGCACTGAAGCTTTCTTT
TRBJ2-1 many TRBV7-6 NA CASSHSWTEQFF TGTGCCAGCAGCCACAGCTGGACAGAGCAGTTCTTC
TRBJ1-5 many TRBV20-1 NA CSAREAPGEPQHF TGCAGTGCTAGAGAGGCCCCAGGGGAGCCCCAGCATTTT
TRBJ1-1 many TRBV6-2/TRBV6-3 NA CASRRANTEAFF TGTGCCAGCCGGAGGGCAAACACTGAAGCTTTCTTT
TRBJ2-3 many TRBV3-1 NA CASSQVGADTQYF TGTGCCAGCAGCCAAGTAGGGGCAGATACGCAGTATTTT
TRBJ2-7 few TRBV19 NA CASSIGQRGRYEQYF TGTGCCAGTAGTATAGGGCAAAGGGGAAGATACGAGCAGTACTTC
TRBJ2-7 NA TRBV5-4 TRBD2 CASSSGTSGRGNVQYF TGTGCCAGCAGCTCCGGGACTAGCGGGAGGGGTAATGTGCAGTACTTC
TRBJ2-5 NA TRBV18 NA CASSPEPGRETQYF TGTGCCAGCTCACCAGAGCCGGGAAGGGAGACCCAGTACTTC
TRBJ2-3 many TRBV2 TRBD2 CASALAGVGDTDTQYF TGTGCCAGCGCGCTAGCGGGAGTGGGGGACACAGATACGCAGTATTTT
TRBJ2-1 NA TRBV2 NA CASSREGAYNEQFF TGTGCCAGCTCCAGGGAAGGTGCCTACAATGAGCAGTTCTTC
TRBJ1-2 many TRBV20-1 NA CSAKGEWETINYGYTF TGCAGTGCTAAGGGAGAATGGGAAACTATAAACTATGGCTACACCTTC
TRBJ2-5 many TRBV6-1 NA CASSVTGTTEETQYF TGTGCCAGCAGTGTGACCGGGACAACCGAAGAGACCCAGTACTTC
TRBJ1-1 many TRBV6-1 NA CASSEIIGSEAFF TGTGCCAGCAGTGAAATCATAGGGTCTGAAGCTTTCTTT
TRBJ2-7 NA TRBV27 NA CASSSLTGTGDGEQYF TGTGCCAGCAGTTCTCTGACCGGGACCGGGGACGGCGAGCAGTACTTC
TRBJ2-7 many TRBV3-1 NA CASSQDYGGLYEQYF TGTGCCAGCAGCCAAGATTACGGGGGGCTCTACGAGCAGTACTTC
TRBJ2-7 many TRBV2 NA CASSEGVGRQYF TGTGCCAGCAGTGAAGGCGTTGGGCGGCAGTACTTC
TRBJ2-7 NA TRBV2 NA CASSVNRGSYEQYF TGTGCCAGCAGTGTCAATCGGGGGTCCTACGAGCAGTACTTC